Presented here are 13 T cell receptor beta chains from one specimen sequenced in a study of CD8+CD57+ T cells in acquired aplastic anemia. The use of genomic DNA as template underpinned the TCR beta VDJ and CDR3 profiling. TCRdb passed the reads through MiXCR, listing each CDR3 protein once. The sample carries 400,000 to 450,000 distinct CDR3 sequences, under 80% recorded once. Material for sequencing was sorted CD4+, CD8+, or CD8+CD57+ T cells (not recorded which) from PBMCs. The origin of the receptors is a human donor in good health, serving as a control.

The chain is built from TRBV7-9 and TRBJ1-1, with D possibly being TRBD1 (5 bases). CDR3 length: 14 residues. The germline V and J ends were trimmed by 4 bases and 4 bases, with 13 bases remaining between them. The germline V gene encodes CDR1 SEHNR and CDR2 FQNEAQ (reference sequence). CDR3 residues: CASSWCRRGTEAFF. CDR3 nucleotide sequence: TGTGCCAGCAGCTGGTGCCGGAGGGGCACTGAAGCTTTCTTT. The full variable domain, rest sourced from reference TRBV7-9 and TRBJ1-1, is DTGVSQNPRHKITKRGQNVTFRCDPISEHNRLYWYRQTLGQGPEFLTYFQNEAQLEKSRLLSDRFSAERPKGSFSTLEIQRTEQGDSAMYLCASSWCRRGTEAFFGQGTRLTVV.

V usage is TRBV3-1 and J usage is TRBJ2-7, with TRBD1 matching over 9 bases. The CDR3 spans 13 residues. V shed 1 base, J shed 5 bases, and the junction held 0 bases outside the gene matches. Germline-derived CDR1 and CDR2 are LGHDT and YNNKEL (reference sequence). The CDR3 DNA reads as TGTGCCAGCAGCCAAGGGACAGGGGACGAGCAGTACTTC. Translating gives CASSQGTGDEQYF.

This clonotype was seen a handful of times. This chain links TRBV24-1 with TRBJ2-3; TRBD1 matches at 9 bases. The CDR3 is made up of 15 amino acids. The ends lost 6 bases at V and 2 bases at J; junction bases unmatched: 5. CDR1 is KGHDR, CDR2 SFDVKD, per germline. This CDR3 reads CATSKGTGFTDTQYF. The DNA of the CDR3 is TGTGCCACCAGTAAAGGGACAGGGTTCACAGATACGCAGTATTTT.

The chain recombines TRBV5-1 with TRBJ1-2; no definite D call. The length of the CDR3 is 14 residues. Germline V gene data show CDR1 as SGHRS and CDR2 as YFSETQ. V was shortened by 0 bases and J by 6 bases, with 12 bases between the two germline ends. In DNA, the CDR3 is TGCGCCAGCAGCTTGGGCCCAAGTTACGATGGCTACACCTTC. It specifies CASSLGPSYDGYTF.

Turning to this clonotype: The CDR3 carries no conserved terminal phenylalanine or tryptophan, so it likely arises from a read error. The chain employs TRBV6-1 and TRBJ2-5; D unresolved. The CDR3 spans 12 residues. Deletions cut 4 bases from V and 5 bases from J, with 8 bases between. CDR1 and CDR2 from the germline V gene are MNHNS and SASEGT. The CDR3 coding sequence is TGTGCCAGCAGTGGTGTATCGGAGACCCAGTACTTG. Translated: CASSGVSETQYL.

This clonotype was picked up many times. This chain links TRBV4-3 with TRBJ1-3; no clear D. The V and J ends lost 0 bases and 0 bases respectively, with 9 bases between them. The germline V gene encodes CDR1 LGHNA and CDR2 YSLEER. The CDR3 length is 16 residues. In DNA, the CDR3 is TGCGCCAGCAGCCAAGATCAGTTGAACTCTGGAAACACCATATATTTT. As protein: CASSQDQLNSGNTIYF.

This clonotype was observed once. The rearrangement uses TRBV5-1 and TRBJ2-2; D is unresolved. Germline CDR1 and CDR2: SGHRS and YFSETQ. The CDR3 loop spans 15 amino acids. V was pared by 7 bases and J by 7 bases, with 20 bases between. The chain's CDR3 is CASVVGTGSYGELFF. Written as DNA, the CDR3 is TGCGCCAGCGTGGTGGGAACCGGCTCCTACGGGGAGCTGTTTTTT.

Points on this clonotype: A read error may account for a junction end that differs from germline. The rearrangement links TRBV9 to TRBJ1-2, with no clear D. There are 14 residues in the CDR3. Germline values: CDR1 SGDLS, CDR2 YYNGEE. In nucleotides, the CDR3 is TGTGCCAGCAGCCTAACGATGGAAGAGACCCACTACTCCTTC. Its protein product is CASSLTMEETHYSF.

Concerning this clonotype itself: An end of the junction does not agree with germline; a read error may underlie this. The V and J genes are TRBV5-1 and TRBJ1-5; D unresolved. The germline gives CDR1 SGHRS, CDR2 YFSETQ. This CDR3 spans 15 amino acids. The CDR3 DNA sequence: TGTGCCAGCAGCCTAGCCCGGGATCGCAATCAGCCCCAGCATTTT. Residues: CASSLARDRNQPQHF.

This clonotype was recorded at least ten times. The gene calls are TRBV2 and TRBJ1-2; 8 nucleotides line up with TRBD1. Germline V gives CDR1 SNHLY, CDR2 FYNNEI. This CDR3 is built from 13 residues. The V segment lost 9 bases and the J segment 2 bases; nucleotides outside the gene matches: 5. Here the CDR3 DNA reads TGTGCCAGTAAGACAGGGGAGAACTATGGCTACACCTTC. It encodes CASKTGENYGYTF. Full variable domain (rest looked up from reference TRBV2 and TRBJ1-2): EPEVTQTPSHQVTQMGQEVILRCVPISNHLYFYWYRQILGQKVEFLVSFYNNEISEKSEIFDDQFSVERPDGSNFTLKIRSTKLEDSAMYFCASKTGENYGYTFGSGTRLTVV.

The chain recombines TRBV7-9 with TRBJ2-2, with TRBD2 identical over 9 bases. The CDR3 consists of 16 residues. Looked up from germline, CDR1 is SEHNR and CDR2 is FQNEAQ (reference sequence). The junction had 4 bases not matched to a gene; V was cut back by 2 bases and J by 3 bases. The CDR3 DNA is TGTGCCAGCAGCTTACGCGGGAGGGCACACACCGGGGAGCTGTTTTTT. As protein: CASSLRGRAHTGELFF.

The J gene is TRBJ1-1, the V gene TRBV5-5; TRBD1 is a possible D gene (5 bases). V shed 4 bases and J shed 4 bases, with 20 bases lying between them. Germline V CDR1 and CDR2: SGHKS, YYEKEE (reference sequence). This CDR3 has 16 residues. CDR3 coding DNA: TGTGCCAGCAGCGTAGATGCGAGACAGTTGGGCACTGAAGCTTTCTTT. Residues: CASSVDARQLGTEAFF.

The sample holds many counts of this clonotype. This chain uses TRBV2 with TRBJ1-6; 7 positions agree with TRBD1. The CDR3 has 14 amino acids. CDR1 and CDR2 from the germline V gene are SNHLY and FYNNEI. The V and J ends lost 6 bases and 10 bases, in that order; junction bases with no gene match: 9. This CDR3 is CASSPNRGGSPLHF. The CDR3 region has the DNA TGTGCCAGCAGCCCGAACAGGGGAGGGTCACCCCTCCACTTT.